This TCR beta chain was identified in a study of blood T cells in healthy people across ages. The study's findings and limits: A roughly linear age-dependent decrease characterized TCR beta diversity per million T cells.

Trimming left V 5 bases short and J 8 bases short, with 15 bases between. The germline CDR1 and CDR2 sequences are SEHNR and FQNEAQ (reference sequence). The CDR3 extends over 13 amino acids. Sample-barcoded 5' priming and a J-beta primer mix drove a second PCR of about 6 to 12 cycles. TCRdb reprocessed the 5' RACE reads with MiXCR, giving one entry per CDR3 protein. The sample has about 1 million distinct CDR3 sequences, around 27% seen once. Those donating, healthy Caucasian individuals from Russia, were aged about 6 to 95. About this clonotype: The target antigen is unknown.

These data also featured in a second study, about T cells of mothers and their children. That publication notes: Nine systemically healthy Caucasian donors: three mothers, six children. Related mother-child pairs showed slightly higher but non-significant overlap than unrelated pairs.

The receptor was derived from a girl between 2 and 10 years old in good health. J is TRBJ1-2 and V is TRBV7-9, with D possibly being TRBD1 (5 bases). The material sequenced was blood. The CDR3 DNA reads as TGTGCCAGCAGCGCCGCGGAGGGGTTAGGCTACACCTTC. Translating gives CASSAAEGLGYTF.